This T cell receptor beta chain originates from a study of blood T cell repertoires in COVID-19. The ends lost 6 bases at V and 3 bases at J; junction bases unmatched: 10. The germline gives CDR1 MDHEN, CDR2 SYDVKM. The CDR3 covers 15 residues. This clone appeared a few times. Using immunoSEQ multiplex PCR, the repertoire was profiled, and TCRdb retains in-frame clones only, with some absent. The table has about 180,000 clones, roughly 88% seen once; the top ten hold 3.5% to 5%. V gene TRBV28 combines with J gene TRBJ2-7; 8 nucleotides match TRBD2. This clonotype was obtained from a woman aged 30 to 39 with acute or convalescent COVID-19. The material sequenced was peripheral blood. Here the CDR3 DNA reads TGTGCCAGCAGCGGAGCGGGAGAGGGGGTCTACGAGCAGTACTTC. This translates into CASSGAGEGVYEQYF.